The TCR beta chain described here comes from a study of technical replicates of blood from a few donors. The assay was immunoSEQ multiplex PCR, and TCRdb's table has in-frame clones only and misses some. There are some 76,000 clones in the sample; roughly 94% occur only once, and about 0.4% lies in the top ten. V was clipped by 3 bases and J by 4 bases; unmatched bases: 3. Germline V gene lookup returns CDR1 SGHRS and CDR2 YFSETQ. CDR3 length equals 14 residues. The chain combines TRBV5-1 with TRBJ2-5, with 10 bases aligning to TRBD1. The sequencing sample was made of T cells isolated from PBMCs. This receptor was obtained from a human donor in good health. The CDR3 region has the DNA TGCGCCAGCAGCTCTCGGACAGGGGGAGAGACCCAGTACTTC. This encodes CASSSRTGGETQYF.